Listed below are T cell receptor beta chains from one sample, sequenced in a study of blood T cell repertoires in COVID-19. Using immunoSEQ multiplex PCR, the repertoire was profiled, and TCRdb retains in-frame clones only, with some absent. Seen here are 120,000 to 150,000 clones, 80% to 90% observed once, and the top ten hold around 8%. The source material was peripheral blood. The origin of the receptors is a woman aged 55 to 70 with COVID-19, enrolled during active disease. Each CDR3 is given with its conserved first and last residue. D genes are given only for firm matches. Clone size is not always given. Where it is, it says once, few, many or a class for expanded clones.

D: .; V: TRBV9; size: .; J: TRBJ1-2; DNA: TGTGCCAGCAGCGTCATTGGGGGAGGTTTCAATGGCTACACCTTC; CDR3: CASSVIGGGFNGYTF
D: .; V: TRBV7-3; size: .; J: TRBJ2-5; DNA: TGTGCCAGCAGCTTTAATCCGGAGGAGACCCAGTACTTC; CDR3: CASSFNPEETQYF
D: TRBD2; V: TRBV10-2; size: .; J: TRBJ2-1; DNA: TGCGCCAGCAACGGACTAGCGGGGGGCTCACTGGATGAGCAGTTCTTC; CDR3: CASNGLAGGSLDEQFF
D: .; V: TRBV5-5; size: .; J: TRBJ2-2; DNA: TGTGCCAGCAGCGACGGAACGCGGACTGCGAACACCGGGGAGCTGTTTTTT; CDR3: CASSDGTRTANTGELFF
D: .; V: TRBV21-1; size: .; J: TRBJ1-2; DNA: TGTGCCAGCAGCAAAGGACAAAACAGGGGGCGTTACTATGGCTACACCTTC; CDR3: CASSKGQNRGRYYGYTF
D: .; V: TRBV3-1/TRBV3-2; size: .; J: TRBJ1-5; DNA: TGTGCCAGCAGCCAAGGTAGGGGCCAGCCCCAGCATTTT; CDR3: CASSQGRGQPQHF
D: TRBD2; V: TRBV7-9; size: .; J: TRBJ2-2; DNA: TGTGCCAGCAGCAGACTAGCGGGGGGCCCGAACACCGGGGAGCTGTTTTTT; CDR3: CASSRLAGGPNTGELFF
D: TRBD1; V: TRBV7-9; size: .; J: TRBJ2-1; DNA: TGTGCCAGCAGCTTAGGGGACAGGGGGTCATACAATGAGCAGTTCTTC; CDR3: CASSLGDRGSYNEQFF
D: .; V: TRBV6-6; size: .; J: TRBJ2-1; DNA: TGTGCCAGCAGGAATACTATGTTGAGGGTGGAGGATGAGCAGTTCTTC; CDR3: CASRNTMLRVEDEQFF
D: .; V: TRBV29-1; size: .; J: TRBJ2-1; DNA: TGCAGCGCAGGGGAGGTGGACAATGAGCAGTTCTTC; CDR3: CSAGEVDNEQFF
D: .; V: TRBV7-2; size: .; J: TRBJ2-1; DNA: TGTGCCAGCAGCTTTTGGGATGAGGGTGAGCAGTTCTTC; CDR3: CASSFWDEGEQFF
D: .; V: TRBV4-3; size: .; J: TRBJ1-4; DNA: TGCGCCAGCAGCCAAGATTTCATGGGAGGCGGGGAAAAACTGTTTTTT; CDR3: CASSQDFMGGGEKLFF
D: TRBD1; V: TRBV5-6; size: .; J: TRBJ1-1; DNA: TGTGCCAGCAGCTTGCAACCAGGGGGAACTGAAGCTTTCTTT; CDR3: CASSLQPGGTEAFF
D: TRBD2; V: TRBV4-1; size: .; J: TRBJ2-1; DNA: TGCGCCAGCAGCCAAGGGGACGGACTAGAGCGAATCAATGAGCAGTTCTTC; CDR3: CASSQGDGLERINEQFF
D: .; V: TRBV5-4; size: .; J: TRBJ2-3; DNA: TGTGCCAGCAGTCTGCAGGTGGATACGCAGTATTTT; CDR3: CASSLQVDTQYF
D: .; V: TRBV11-2; size: .; J: TRBJ2-1; DNA: TGTGCCAGCAGCCCGGAGGGTCTAGCCTCGTGGAATGAGCAGTTCTTC; CDR3: CASSPEGLASWNEQFF
D: .; V: TRBV7-2; size: .; J: TRBJ2-2; DNA: TGTGCCAGCAGCCTCCTCGGAGACACCGGGGAGCTGTTTTTT; CDR3: CASSLLGDTGELFF
D: TRBD1; V: TRBV19; size: .; J: TRBJ1-4; DNA: TGTGCCAGTAGGAAACAGGGGACTAATGAAAAACTGTTTTTT; CDR3: CASRKQGTNEKLFF
D: .; V: TRBV2; size: .; J: TRBJ1-1; DNA: TGTGCCAGATCACAGGGAACAGTGAACACTGAAGCTTTCTTT; CDR3: CARSQGTVNTEAFF
D: TRBD2; V: TRBV5-4; size: .; J: TRBJ2-7; DNA: TGTGCCAGCAGCTTGTCTAGCGGGTTCTACGAGCAGTACTTC; CDR3: CASSLSSGFYEQYF
D: .; V: TRBV11-3; size: .; J: TRBJ2-3; DNA: TGTGCCAGCAGCTTATCCCTCAGGGTGGCAGATACGCAGTATTTT; CDR3: CASSLSLRVADTQYF
D: TRBD1; V: TRBV6-5; size: .; J: TRBJ1-1; DNA: TGTGCCAGCAGTTACTCTGACAGGGACACTGAAGCTTTCTTT; CDR3: CASSYSDRDTEAFF
D: TRBD1; V: TRBV10-3; size: .; J: TRBJ2-6; DNA: TGTGCCATCAGTGGGACAGGGGAGACTGGGGCCAACGTCCTGACTTTC; CDR3: CAISGTGETGANVLTF
D: .; V: TRBV5-5; size: many; J: TRBJ1-4; DNA: TGTGCCAGCAGCGGACGAGGGGGTTCTAATGAAAAACTGTTTTTT; CDR3: CASSGRGGSNEKLFF
D: .; V: TRBV11-1; size: .; J: TRBJ1-1; DNA: TGTGCCAGCAGCTTAGGTTCCAGGGTTGAAGCTTTCTTT; CDR3: CASSLGSRVEAFF
D: TRBD2; V: TRBV6-5; size: .; J: TRBJ2-2; DNA: TGTGCCAGCAGTTACGCCGGGACTAGCGACGGGGAGCTGTTTTTT; CDR3: CASSYAGTSDGELFF
D: .; V: TRBV6-1; size: .; J: TRBJ1-1; DNA: TGTGCCAGCAGTGACCGGGACATTAGGCTCACTGAAGCTTTCTTT; CDR3: CASSDRDIRLTEAFF
D: .; V: TRBV15; size: .; J: TRBJ1-4; DNA: TGTGCCACCCTGCTTGTGGAGACAGGTGGTGGAAAACTGTTTTTT; CDR3: CATLLVETGGGKLFF
D: .; V: TRBV5-1; size: .; J: TRBJ2-7; DNA: TGCGCCAGCAGTTTGGGACTGCGGTCGTACGAGCAGTACTTC; CDR3: CASSLGLRSYEQYF
D: TRBD1; V: TRBV9; size: .; J: TRBJ2-7; DNA: TGTGCCAGCAGCAAAGGACAGGGGAGCTCCTACGAGCAGTACTTC; CDR3: CASSKGQGSSYEQYF
D: TRBD1; V: TRBV5-1; size: .; J: TRBJ1-2; DNA: TGCGCCAGCAGCTCCGGACAGGGGTGGGATGGCTACACCTTC; CDR3: CASSSGQGWDGYTF
D: .; V: TRBV7-2; size: .; J: TRBJ1-2; DNA: TGTGCCAGCAGCTTAGGAGGGGGTGCAAACTATGGCTACACCTTC; CDR3: CASSLGGGANYGYTF
D: .; V: TRBV5-6; size: .; J: TRBJ2-1; DNA: TGTGCCAGCAGCTTGGACAGGGACTCCTACAATGAGCAGTTCTTC; CDR3: CASSLDRDSYNEQFF
D: TRBD1; V: TRBV7-3; size: .; J: TRBJ2-5; DNA: TGTGCCAGCAGCTCCATGACAGGGGAAGAGACCCAGTACTTC; CDR3: CASSSMTGEETQYF
D: TRBD1; V: TRBV6-4; size: .; J: TRBJ2-7; DNA: TGTGCCAGCAGTGGGGGGACAGGGGCCTCCTACGAGCAGTACTTC; CDR3: CASSGGTGASYEQYF
D: .; V: TRBV2; size: once; J: TRBJ2-2; DNA: TGTGCCAGCACAGAGGGTACCCCCGGCGGGGAGCTGTTTTTT; CDR3: CASTEGTPGGELFF
D: TRBD2; V: TRBV4-1; size: few; J: TRBJ2-1; DNA: TGCGCCAGCAGCCTGTCAGCGGGGGGTTTAGGCGATGAGCAGTTCTTC; CDR3: CASSLSAGGLGDEQFF
D: TRBD2; V: TRBV6-6; size: .; J: TRBJ2-1; DNA: TGTGCCAGCAGCCAACCTAGCGGGGGGAAGTTCTTC; CDR3: CASSQPSGGKFF
D: TRBD1; V: TRBV5-1; size: .; J: TRBJ2-7; DNA: TGCGCCAGCAGTCGGGACAGGGAGGCCCCCTACGAGCAGTACTTC; CDR3: CASSRDREAPYEQYF
D: .; V: TRBV10-3; size: .; J: TRBJ2-5; DNA: TGTGCCATCAGTGGGGGGGGCGAAGAGACCCAGTACTTC; CDR3: CAISGGGEETQYF
D: .; V: TRBV5-1; size: .; J: TRBJ1-5; DNA: TGCGCCAGCAGTGTGGGGCAGGGATACAATCAGCCCCAGCATTTT; CDR3: CASSVGQGYNQPQHF
D: TRBD1; V: TRBV11-2; size: .; J: TRBJ2-1; DNA: TGTGCCAGCAGCTCCCCAGGGGGCGAAGGAAATGAGCAGTTCTTC; CDR3: CASSSPGGEGNEQFF
D: .; V: TRBV6-1; size: .; J: TRBJ1-5; DNA: TGTGCCAGCAGTGACGTGAGAAATTGGGGGAGGCATCAGCCCCAGCATTTT; CDR3: CASSDVRNWGRHQPQHF
D: .; V: TRBV23-1; size: .; J: TRBJ2-7; DNA: TGCGCCAGCGTGGCCCAAGGACAGCCATCCTACGAGCAGTACTTC; CDR3: CASVAQGQPSYEQYF
D: .; V: TRBV19; size: .; J: TRBJ1-4; DNA: TGTGCCAGCGTTCGGGGGGACACTGAAAAACTGTTTTTT; CDR3: CASVRGDTEKLFF
D: TRBD2; V: TRBV5-1; size: .; J: TRBJ2-1; DNA: TGCGCCAGCACTTCCGGGGGGTCCACCTACAATGAGCAGTTCTTC; CDR3: CASTSGGSTYNEQFF
D: TRBD2; V: TRBV18; size: .; J: TRBJ2-5; DNA: TGTGCCAGCTCACCACAAGGCCTAGCGGGGGAGGAGACCCAGTACTTC; CDR3: CASSPQGLAGEETQYF
D: .; V: TRBV30; size: .; J: TRBJ2-2; DNA: TGTGCCTGGAGTGTACAGGCAAACACCGGGGAGCTGTTTTTT; CDR3: CAWSVQANTGELFF
D: .; V: TRBV18; size: .; J: TRBJ1-1; DNA: TGTGCCAGCTCCGCCGGGGGAATGAACACTGAAGCTTTCTTT; CDR3: CASSAGGMNTEAFF
D: TRBD1; V: TRBV13; size: .; J: TRBJ2-7; DNA: TGTGCCAGCAGCTTAGAGGGGACAGCGTCCTACGAGCAGTACTTC; CDR3: CASSLEGTASYEQYF
D: .; V: TRBV5-1; size: once; J: TRBJ2-7; DNA: TGCGCCAGCAGCCCGTGGTCCCAACGAGGCGGGTACGAGCAGTACTTC; CDR3: CASSPWSQRGGYEQYF
D: TRBD1; V: TRBV11-3; size: .; J: TRBJ2-7; DNA: TGTGCCAGCAGTTTAGTGATAAAACACCGAGGGACAGGGGGCTACGAGCAGTACTTC; CDR3: CASSLVIKHRGTGGYEQYF
D: .; V: TRBV18; size: .; J: TRBJ2-2; DNA: TGTGCCAGCTCACCAGGGAGGAGAACCGGGGAGCTGTTTTTT; CDR3: CASSPGRRTGELFF